This TCR beta chain is from a study of early T cells in non-severe SARS-CoV-2 infection. Study-level information: Bulk RNA taken from unsorted whole blood was sequenced, leaving chains unpaired.

By share, this clonotype ranks as medium-sized. Antigen unknown. Study-wide points: VDJdb-based matching was biased toward anti-spike CD8 responses and missed private and CD4 specificities.

V lost 6 bases and J 4 bases, leaving 15 bases between the germline ends. There are 14 residues in the CDR3. Germline CDR1 is MNHEY and CDR2 is SVGAGI. Using its own MiXCR run on the 5' RACE reads, TCRdb lists one record per CDR3 protein. The table has around 58,000 distinct CDR3 sequences, more than 4% seen once. V is TRBV6-5 and J is TRBJ1-1; D is undetermined. The material sequenced was whole blood. The TCR comes from an adult who was a healthcare worker with PCR-confirmed SARS-CoV-2 infection or an uninfected control (not recorded which). Here the CDR3 reads CASSYSGWATEAFF. The CDR3 nucleotides are TGTGCCAGCAGCTACAGTGGGTGGGCCACTGAAGCTTTCTTT.